This is a list of T cell receptor beta chains from one sample in a study of early T cells in non-severe SARS-CoV-2 infection. TCRdb redid the calling of the 5' RACE reads with MiXCR, one entry per CDR3 protein. The data hold 64,000 or so distinct CDR3 sequences, with about 12% observed a single time. Sample: whole blood. The receptors originated from an adult who was a healthcare worker with PCR-confirmed SARS-CoV-2 infection or an uninfected control (not recorded which). The CDR3 runs from the conserved cysteine through the conserved F or W. The D gene is left open where the match is weak. The size entry is marked missing in some rows and otherwise reads once, few, many or a size class.

d_call j_call clone_size v_call cdr3_length cdr3_nt cdr3_aa
TRBD2 TRBJ2-3 - TRBV7-2 15 TGTGCCAGCAGCCCGCGGGGGTTGAGTACAGATACGCAGTATTTT CASSPRGLSTDTQYF
TRBD1 TRBJ1-2 few TRBV4-3 15 TGCGCCAGCAGCCAGGAACTCAGGGGGCGGAATGGCTACACCTTC CASSQELRGRNGYTF
- TRBJ2-7 - TRBV5-4 15 TGTGCCAGCAGCTTAGGCGTCGGGCCAACCTACGAGCAGTACTTC CASSLGVGPTYEQYF
TRBD2 TRBJ2-1 many TRBV7-9 14 TGTGCCAGCACCCCTAGCGGGGCGAGTGCCCGGCAGTTCTTC CASTPSGASARQFF
- TRBJ1-4 many TRBV10-2 14 TGCGCCAGCAGTGAGACAGCTAGGGATGAAAAACTGTTTTTT CASSETARDEKLFF
- TRBJ2-3 - TRBV12-3/TRBV12-4 11 TGTGCCAGCAGGGGGGGCTTAAGGTGGTATTTT CASRGGLRWYF
TRBD2 TRBJ2-1 many TRBV6-6 12 TGTGCCAGCAGTTACCGGGGGGATGAGCAGTTCTTC CASSYRGDEQFF
- TRBJ2-2 - TRBV29-1 12 TGCAGCGTGGGTCAAGCCACCGGGGAGCTGTTTTTT CSVGQATGELFF
TRBD1 TRBJ2-2 many TRBV6-5 18 TGTGCCAGCAGTTACTCGAGTCCGGGACAGGGACCCACCGGGGAGCTGTTTTTT CASSYSSPGQGPTGELFF
- TRBJ1-2 few TRBV20-1 13 TGCAGTGCTAGAGAACCAAGTGGATATGGCTACACCTTC CSAREPSGYGYTF
- TRBJ1-2 many TRBV30 14 TGTGCCTGGAGCCCCCCCGGACTGATCTATGGCTACACCTTC CAWSPPGLIYGYTF
- TRBJ2-1 - TRBV14 17 TGTGCCAGCAGCCCCCCGGCCCGCGGGCCCTCCTACAATGAGCAGTTCTTC CASSPPARGPSYNEQFF
- TRBJ2-1 - TRBV11-2 15 TGTGCCAGCAGCCAGGACAGCCCGGGCTACAATGAGCAGTTCTTC CASSQDSPGYNEQFF
TRBD1 TRBJ2-7 - TRBV29-1 14 TGCAGCGTTGAAGCTCGGGACAGGCGCTACGAGCAGTACTTC CSVEARDRRYEQYF
- TRBJ1-2 - TRBV5-1 15 TGCGCCAGCAACTTGGGTGATAGGGCTAACTATGGCTACACCTTC CASNLGDRANYGYTF
- TRBJ2-7 few TRBV6-1 13 TGTGCCAGCAGTGGCGGACCCTCCTACGAGCAGTACTTC CASSGGPSYEQYF
TRBD1 TRBJ1-1 - TRBV29-1 14 TGCAGCGTTGGACCGACAGGGGTGAACACTGAAGCTTTCTTT CSVGPTGVNTEAFF
TRBD2 TRBJ2-7 few TRBV20-1 12 TGCAGTGCTGGGAACCGGGACTATCAGCAGTACTTC CSAGNRDYQQYF
- TRBJ2-1 few TRBV18 15 TGTGCCAGCTCATATACCGGGACCCACTACAATGAGCAGTTCTTC CASSYTGTHYNEQFF
- TRBJ2-2 few TRBV12-3/TRBV12-4 16 TGTGCCAGCAGTTTTCCCCCGAAAGCGAACACCGGGGAGCTGTTTTTT CASSFPPKANTGELFF
- TRBJ1-3 - TRBV16 15 TGTGCCAGCAGCCAATATCGTGACTCTGGAAACACCATATATTTT CASSQYRDSGNTIYF
TRBD2 TRBJ2-5 - TRBV9 16 TGTGCCAGCAGCGTAGGCAGCGGGGGGACCCAAGAGACCCAGTACTTC CASSVGSGGTQETQYF
- TRBJ1-4 few TRBV10-3 13 TGTGCCATCAGTGACCAAAGGGGTGAAAAACTGTTTTTT CAISDQRGEKLFF
TRBD2 TRBJ2-4 many TRBV6-5 15 TGTGCCAGCAGTCCGGGCGGGGGACTCAAAAACATTCAGTACTTC CASSPGGGLKNIQYF
- TRBJ1-6 - TRBV4-3 13 TGCGCCAGCAGCCAAGAAATGTATTCACCCCTCCACTTT CASSQEMYSPLHF
- TRBJ1-1 - TRBV7-9 14 TGTGCCAGCAGCCGCACAGGTATGAACACTGAAGCTTTCTTT CASSRTGMNTEAFF
- TRBJ1-6 - TRBV10-3 13 TGTGCCATCAATCCAATTGCGAATTCACCCCTCCACTTT CAINPIANSPLHF
TRBD1 TRBJ2-3 - TRBV20-1 12 TGCAGTGCGACGGGACAGTACGATACGCAGTATTTT CSATGQYDTQYF
TRBD1 TRBJ1-2 - TRBV14 15 TGTGCCAGCAGCCAAGGATGGGACAGGAGTCATGGCTACACCTTC CASSQGWDRSHGYTF
- TRBJ2-1 few TRBV19 15 TGTGCCAGTAGTATGGCAGGGCAATCCTACAATGAGCAGTTCTTC CASSMAGQSYNEQFF
- TRBJ1-3 - TRBV14 16 TGTGCCAGCAGCCAACGACAGAAAGCACCTGGAAACACCATATATTTT CASSQRQKAPGNTIYF